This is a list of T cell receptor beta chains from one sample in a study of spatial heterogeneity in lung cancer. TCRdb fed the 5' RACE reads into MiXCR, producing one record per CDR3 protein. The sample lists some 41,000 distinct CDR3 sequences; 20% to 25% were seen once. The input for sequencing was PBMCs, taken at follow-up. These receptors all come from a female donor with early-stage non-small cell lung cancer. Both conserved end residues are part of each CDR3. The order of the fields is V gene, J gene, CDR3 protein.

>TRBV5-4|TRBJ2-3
CASSLRIQGGVPDTQYF
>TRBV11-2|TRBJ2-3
CASSPRGGPWGQYF
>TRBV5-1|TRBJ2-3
CASSSGSGYTDTQYF
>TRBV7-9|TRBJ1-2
CASSPGDGGYTF
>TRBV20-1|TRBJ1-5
CSGKERVLGNQPQHF
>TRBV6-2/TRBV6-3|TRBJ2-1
CASSSLAGGGNEQFF
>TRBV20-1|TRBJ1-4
CSAWDSYEKLFF
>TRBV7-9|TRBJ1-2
CASRVDRRSGYGYTF
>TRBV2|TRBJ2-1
CASSAQVITYNEQFF
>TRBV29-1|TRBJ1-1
CSGGQATEAFF
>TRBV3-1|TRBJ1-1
CASSQDLGSAEAFF
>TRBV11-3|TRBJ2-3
CASSAYRGAGPDTQYF
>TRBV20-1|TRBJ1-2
CSGINRIYGYTF
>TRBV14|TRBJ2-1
CASSQGFRTSGRQDGNEQFF
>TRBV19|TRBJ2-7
CASSPRLGIHEQYF
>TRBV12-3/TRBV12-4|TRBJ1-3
CASTALESSGNTIYF
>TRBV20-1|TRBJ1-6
CSARIPAYNSPLHF